These 22 T cell receptor beta chains share one sample of origin, sequenced in a study of OX40 agonist ivuxolimab in advanced cancers. Some clones are missing from TCRdb's copy, which holds only in-frame ones; the method was immunoSEQ multiplex PCR. Altogether some 64,000 clones are present, just under 85% being singletons, with the ten largest covering 9.8%. Sequencing used CD4+ or CD8+ T cells sorted from blood, obtained in a trial of the OX40 agonist ivuxolimab. The receptors originated from an adult with an advanced solid tumor such as melanoma, head and neck, liver or kidney cancer.

The V call is TRBV18, the J call TRBJ1-2; the match to TRBD1 covers 10 bases. Germline CDR1 and CDR2: KGHSH and LQKENI. V was clipped by 3 bases and J by 3 bases; unmatched bases: 1. The CDR3 consists of 14 residues. This chain's CDR3 is CASSPGQGDYGYTF. The CDR3 region has the DNA TGTGCCAGCTCACCTGGACAGGGGGACTATGGCTACACCTTC.

The gene calls are TRBV6-5 and TRBJ2-6; D gene ambiguous. There are 15 residues in the CDR3. Trimming took off 7 bases at V and 0 bases at J, with 10 bases between the two ends. Germline loops: CDR1 MNHEY, CDR2 SVGAGI. The CDR3 DNA reads as TGTGCCAGCACCTCAGGATACTCTGGGGCCAACGTCCTGACTTTC. It specifies CASTSGYSGANVLTF.

The V gene is TRBV6-5, the J gene TRBJ1-2, with D perhaps TRBD1 (6 bases). V dropped 0 bases and J dropped 9 bases, with 20 bases sitting between them. Per the germline V gene, CDR1 is MNHEY and CDR2 is SVGAGI. The CDR3 is 16 amino acids. CDR3 nucleotide sequence: TGTGCCAGCAGTTACTCGGATTTGCGGGAAGGGGGTTGCTACACCTTC. Translation: CASSYSDLREGGCYTF.

This clone was seen more than once but under ten times. This sequence joins TRBV5-8 and TRBJ2-7, with no clear D. V gave up 1 base and J gave up 4 bases, with 3 bases separating them. There are 11 residues in the CDR3. Germline V gene lookup returns CDR1 SGHTS and CDR2 YDEGEE. The CDR3 DNA is TGTGCCAGCAGCTTGCGGTACGAGCAGTACTTC. As protein: CASSLRYEQYF.

V is TRBV10-3 and J is TRBJ2-6; 8 bases map to TRBD2. The CDR3 length is 18 residues. Per the germline V gene, CDR1 is ENHRY and CDR2 is SYGVKD. The trim removed 0 bases at V and 4 bases at J, leaving 8 bases unmatched. The CDR3 coding sequence is TGTGCCATCAGTGAGTCAGGGGCGGGGGGAACCGGGGCCAACGTCCTGACTTTC. It translates to CAISESGAGGTGANVLTF.

This chain joins TRBV10-2 and TRBJ1-2, with 10 positions matching TRBD1. The CDR3 is 15 amino acids. The ends lost 3 bases at V and 1 base at J; junction bases unmatched: 2. Germline loops: CDR1 WSHSY, CDR2 SAAADI. CDR3 residues: CASSEGTGVNYGYTF. In nucleotides, the CDR3 is TGCGCCAGCAGTGAAGGGACAGGGGTTAACTATGGCTACACCTTC.

The V call is TRBV7-3, the J call TRBJ2-1; 7 bases match TRBD2. CDR1 is SGHTA and CDR2 is FQGTGA in the germline V gene. The CDR3 length is 15 residues. V trimming: 5 bases; J trimming: 3 bases; junction bases outside the gene matches: 7. CDR3 region: CASSPLGGSYNEQFF. CDR3 in DNA: TGTGCCAGCAGCCCCCTTGGCGGGAGCTACAATGAGCAGTTCTTC.

The chain couples TRBV10-3 to TRBJ1-2, with TRBD1 as a possible D gene (6 bases). V was clipped by 1 base and J by 4 bases, with 28 bases between them. CDR3 length: 20 amino acids. Per germline, CDR1 ENHRY and CDR2 SYGVKD. CDR3: CAISEFIMTERAGASYGYTF. The CDR3 DNA sequence: TGTGCCATCAGTGAGTTTATTATGACTGAAAGGGCAGGGGCCTCCTATGGCTACACCTTC.

The chain uses TRBV5-6 and TRBJ2-5; D ambiguous. The ends were cut back, 0 bases at V and 5 bases at J, with 11 bases in the middle. This CDR3 comprises 14 residues. CDR1 and CDR2 from the germline V gene are SGHDT and YYEEEE. The CDR3 DNA reads as TGTGCCAGCAGCTTGGAGGGTCGCGGCGAGACCCAGTACTTC. Translated: CASSLEGRGETQYF.

This clone was seen just once. The rearrangement uses TRBV5-1 and TRBJ2-5, with TRBD1 as a possible D gene (6 bases). The CDR3 contains 16 residues. Germline CDR1 reads SGHRS; CDR2 reads YFSETQ. V was clipped by 4 bases and J by 1 base, with 17 bases between them. For the CDR3, the DNA is TGCGCCAGCAGCGTATTAATCAGGACAGTCCAAGAGACCCAGTACTTC. It codes for CASSVLIRTVQETQYF. The whole variable domain, remainder taken from reference TRBV5-1 and TRBJ2-5, is KAGVTQTPRYLIKTRGQQVTLSCSPISGHRSVSWYQQTPGQGLQFLFEYFSETQRNKGNFPGRFSGRQFSNSRSEMNVSTLELGDSALYLCASSVLIRTVQETQYFGPGTRLLVL.

CDR3 bases: TGTGCCAGCAGCCAAGGGGAGGGGACAGGGATTGAGCAGTTCTTC. This sequence encodes CASSQGEGTGIEQFF. The rearrangement links TRBV4-2 to TRBJ2-1, with 9 bases lining up with TRBD1. The J segment lost 9 bases and the V segment lost 1 base, leaving 7 bases of the junction unmatched. This CDR3 has 15 amino acids. CDR1 and CDR2 (germline): LGHNA, YNFKEQ.

V and J are TRBV4-2 and TRBJ1-3, with D possibly matching TRBD1 (6 bases). This CDR3 has 15 residues. The germline V gene encodes CDR1 LGHNA and CDR2 YNFKEQ. V lost 4 bases, J lost 0 bases, and 10 bases lay in between. CDR3 sequence reads: CASSLDSTSGNTIYF. The CDR3 DNA reads TGTGCCAGCAGCCTGGACAGCACCTCTGGAAACACCATATATTTT.

This clone has only a few counts. The gene calls are TRBV2 and TRBJ2-7, with D tentatively TRBD1 (5 bases). Germline-derived CDR1 and CDR2 are SNHLY and FYNNEI. V was trimmed by 3 bases and J by 3 bases, leaving 9 bases between them. This CDR3 has 13 residues. The CDR3 region is CASSEWQGYEQYF. The CDR3 nucleotides read TGTGCCAGCAGTGAGTGGCAGGGCTACGAGCAGTACTTC.

The CDR3 loop is CASRSTGSSGNTIYF. Here the CDR3 DNA reads TGTGCCAGCAGGTCGACAGGGAGCTCTGGAAACACCATATATTTT. V and J are TRBV6-5 and TRBJ1-3, with 7 nucleotides matching TRBD1. Trimming at V came to 6 bases and at J to 0 bases, leaving 5 bases not matched to a gene. The CDR3 is made up of 15 amino acids. The germline CDR1 and CDR2 sequences are MNHEY and SVGAGI.

The V call is TRBV2, the J call TRBJ2-1, with a tentative D call TRBD2 (7 bases). The CDR3 has 14 amino acids. Per the germline V gene, CDR1 is SNHLY and CDR2 is FYNNEI. V dropped 8 bases and J dropped 5 bases, with 16 bases sitting between them. The CDR3 DNA reads as TGTGCCAGCTCTTTTCAGGGGAGGGACAATGAGCAGTTCTTC. It yields the protein CASSFQGRDNEQFF.

This clone was counted once. The CDR3 DNA sequence: TGCGCCAGCCGAGCCCGGGACAGCCTCTACGAGCAGTACTTC. It specifies CASRARDSLYEQYF. The chain uses TRBV5-1 and TRBJ2-7, with 7 nucleotides matching TRBD1. The V gene end was trimmed by 7 bases and the J gene end by 3 bases; junction bases not matched to a gene: 10. The germline gives CDR1 SGHRS, CDR2 YFSETQ. There are 14 residues in the CDR3.

The chain carries TRBV9 and TRBJ2-3; D is unclear. This CDR3 comprises 15 residues. V lost 4 bases and J lost 0, with 12 bases in between. Germline CDR1 is SGDLS and CDR2 is YYNGEE. The CDR3 protein is CASSIRKASTDTQYF. Here the CDR3 DNA reads TGTGCCAGCAGCATCCGTAAAGCTAGCACAGATACGCAGTATTTT.

J is TRBJ1-1 and V is TRBV5-4; the D is unclear. Germline-derived CDR1 and CDR2 are SGHNT and YYREEE (reference sequence). This CDR3 has 12 amino acids. V lost 2 bases and J 1 base, leaving 3 bases between the germline ends. The CDR3 loop reads CASSFRNTEAFF. DNA for the CDR3: TGTGCCAGCAGCTTCAGGAACACTGAAGCTTTCTTT.

The chain is built from TRBV13 and TRBJ2-3; 11 positions agree with TRBD2. The CDR3 runs 15 residues. Per germline, CDR1 PRHDT and CDR2 FYEKMQ (reference sequence). V trimming: 6 bases; J trimming: 4 bases; junction bases outside the gene matches: 6. CDR3 loop: CASRAGLAESDTQYF. CDR3 in DNA: TGTGCCAGCAGGGCGGGACTAGCGGAATCAGATACGCAGTATTTT.

This sequence joins TRBV5-4 and TRBJ1-4; possible D gene TRBD1, 6 bases. Per the germline V gene, CDR1 is SGHNT and CDR2 is YYREEE (reference sequence). The CDR3 is 14 residues long. V lost 4 bases and J 7 bases, leaving 14 bases between the germline ends. This chain's CDR3 is CASSPGGQGEKLFF. CDR3 sequence (DNA): TGTGCCAGCAGCCCCGGGGGCCAGGGTGAAAAACTGTTTTTT.

The rearrangement joins TRBV4-2 to TRBJ2-2; 8 nucleotides match TRBD2. CDR3 length: 17 residues. J was trimmed by 1 base and V by 0 bases; bases with no gene match: 4. Germline V lookup: CDR1 LGHNA, CDR2 YNFKEQ. Written as DNA, the CDR3 is TGTGCCAGCAGCCAAGAATGGCTAGCGGGGAACACCGGGGAGCTGTTTTTT. It codes for CASSQEWLAGNTGELFF.

The chain has TRBV2 and TRBJ1-5, with D possibly matching TRBD1 (5 bases). The CDR3 is made up of 15 amino acids. Germline V gene sequence: CDR1 SNHLY, CDR2 FYNNEI. Trimming stripped 5 bases from V and 6 bases from J, with 17 bases between. The CDR3 loop reads CASSRGAAGIQPQHF. In nucleotides, the CDR3 is TGTGCCAGCAGTCGAGGGGCAGCCGGAATTCAGCCCCAGCATTTT.